This TCR beta chain was recovered during a study of T cell responses to AZD1222 COVID-19 vaccine. In germline, CDR1 is SEHNR, CDR2 FQNEAQ (reference sequence). The CDR3 loop spans 13 amino acids. Data came from immunoSEQ multiplex PCR; TCRdb stores just in-frame clones and leaves some out. The sample has about 93,000 clones; roughly 89% are singletons. Study results and limitations: Across spike, vaccine-associated CD4 TCRs were found, dominant at 160-218 and 743-854. Donors were chiefly white British, with a greater number of females, and clonal diversity was perhaps underestimated. Spike-specific TCR breadth and depth rose after two AZD1222 doses.

This clone was picked up one time. Its antigen is still unknown. The junction departs from germline at one end; a sequencing error may be responsible. V gene TRBV7-9 combines with J gene TRBJ2-1, with a tentative D call TRBD2 (5 bases). Material: peripheral blood, obtained on day 0 of MenACWY control vaccination. The source is an adult in good health. This CDR3 is CASTLDLGVEQFF. The CDR3 DNA is TGTGCCAGCACCTTAGACCTCGGGGTTGAGCAGTTCTTC.